This section outlines one T cell receptor beta chain sequence together with its context. Clones were sequenced by immunoSEQ multiplex PCR, and TCRdb holds only the in-frame ones, with some missing. This sample has around 46,000 clones, with about 88% found just once. Samples were taken at baseline and on day 1 of cycles 4 and 7. These data come from a study of OX40 agonist ivuxolimab in advanced cancers. Per germline, CDR1 SQVTM and CDR2 ANQGSEA. The germline V and J ends were trimmed by 2 bases and 6 bases, with 10 bases remaining between them. The CDR3 is 12 residues long. J is TRBJ1-2 and V is TRBV29-1, with D possibly TRBD1 on 6 matching bases. The sequence derives from an adult with an advanced solid tumor such as melanoma, head and neck, liver or kidney cancer. This sample comprised CD4+ or CD8+ T cells sorted from blood, obtained in a trial of the OX40 agonist ivuxolimab. CDR3 DNA: TGCAGCGTTGAAAGGGCAGGGGATGGCTACACCTTC. Amino acid sequence: CSVERAGDGYTF.